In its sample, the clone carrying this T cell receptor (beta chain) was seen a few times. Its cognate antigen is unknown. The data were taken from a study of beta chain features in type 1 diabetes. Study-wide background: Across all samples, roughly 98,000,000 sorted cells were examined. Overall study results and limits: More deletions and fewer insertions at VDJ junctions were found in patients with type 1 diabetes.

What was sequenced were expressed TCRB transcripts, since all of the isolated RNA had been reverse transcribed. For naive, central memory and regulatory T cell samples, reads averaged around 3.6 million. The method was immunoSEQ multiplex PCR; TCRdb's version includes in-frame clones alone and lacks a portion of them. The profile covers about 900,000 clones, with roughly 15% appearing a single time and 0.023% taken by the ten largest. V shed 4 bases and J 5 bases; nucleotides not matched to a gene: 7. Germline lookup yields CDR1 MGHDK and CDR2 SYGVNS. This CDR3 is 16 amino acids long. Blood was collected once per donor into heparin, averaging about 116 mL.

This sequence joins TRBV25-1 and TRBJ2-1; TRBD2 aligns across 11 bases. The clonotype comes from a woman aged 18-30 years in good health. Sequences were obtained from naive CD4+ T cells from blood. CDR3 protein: CASSGLGTSGNNEQFF. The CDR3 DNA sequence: TGTGCCAGCAGTGGCCTCGGGACTAGCGGCAACAATGAGCAGTTCTTC.